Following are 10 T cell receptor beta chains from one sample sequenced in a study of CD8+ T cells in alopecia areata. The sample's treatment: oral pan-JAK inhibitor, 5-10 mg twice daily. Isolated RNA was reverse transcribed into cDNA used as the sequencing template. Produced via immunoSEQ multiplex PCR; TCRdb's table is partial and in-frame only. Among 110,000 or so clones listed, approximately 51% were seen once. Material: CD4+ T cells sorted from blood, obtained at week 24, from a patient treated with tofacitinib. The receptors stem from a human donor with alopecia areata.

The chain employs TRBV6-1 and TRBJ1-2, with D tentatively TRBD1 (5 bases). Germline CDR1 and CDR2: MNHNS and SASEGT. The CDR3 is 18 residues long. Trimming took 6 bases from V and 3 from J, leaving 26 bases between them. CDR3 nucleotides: TGTGCCAGCAGCGAAAGGGAGAAAGTCGGGGCCAAGTACTATGGCTACACCTTC. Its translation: CASSEREKVGAKYYGYTF.

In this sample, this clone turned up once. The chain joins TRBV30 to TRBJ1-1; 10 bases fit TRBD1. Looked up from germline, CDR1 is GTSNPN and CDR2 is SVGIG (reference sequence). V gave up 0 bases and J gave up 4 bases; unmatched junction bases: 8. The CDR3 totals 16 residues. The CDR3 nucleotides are TGTGCCTGGAGTGTTGCTCGGGGACAGGGGACCACTGAAGCTTTCTTT. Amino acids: CAWSVARGQGTTEAFF.

CDR3 in DNA: TGTGCCAGCACGAAGAGACCTAACAATGAGCAGTTCTTC. This gives the protein CASTKRPNNEQFF. This chain links TRBV6-6 with TRBJ2-1; D gene ambiguous. Germline CDR1 and CDR2: MNHNY and SVGAGI (reference sequence). This CDR3 region has 13 residues. Trimming took 7 bases from V and 5 from J, leaving 12 bases between them.

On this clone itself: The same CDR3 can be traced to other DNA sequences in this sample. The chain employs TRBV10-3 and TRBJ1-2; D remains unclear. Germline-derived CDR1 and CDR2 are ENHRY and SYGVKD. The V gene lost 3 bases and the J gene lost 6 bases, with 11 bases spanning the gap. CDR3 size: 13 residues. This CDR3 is CAISDRVEDGYTF. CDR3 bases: TGTGCCATCAGTGATAGGGTTGAGGATGGCTACACCTTC.

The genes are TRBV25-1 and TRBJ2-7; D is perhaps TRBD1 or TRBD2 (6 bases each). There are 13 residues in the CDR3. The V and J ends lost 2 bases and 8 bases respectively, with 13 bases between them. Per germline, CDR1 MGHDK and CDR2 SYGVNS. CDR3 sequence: CASSEEWGAKQYF. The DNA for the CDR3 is TGTGCCAGCAGTGAAGAGTGGGGGGCCAAGCAGTACTTC.

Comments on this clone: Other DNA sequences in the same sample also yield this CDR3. The CDR3 nucleotides read TGTGCCAGCAGCTTAGCGGGGGGACGCACAGATACGCAGTATTTT. Translation gives CASSLAGGRTDTQYF. The genes are TRBV7-2 and TRBJ2-3, with D tentatively TRBD2 (6 bases). V lost 0 bases and J 1 base, leaving 8 bases between the germline ends. Germline V gene sequence: CDR1 SGHTA, CDR2 FQGNSA. This CDR3 is built from 15 residues.

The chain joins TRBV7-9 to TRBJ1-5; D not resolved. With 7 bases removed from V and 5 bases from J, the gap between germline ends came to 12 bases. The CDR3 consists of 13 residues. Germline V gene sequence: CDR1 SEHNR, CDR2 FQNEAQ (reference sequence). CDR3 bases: TGTGCCAGCAACACTCAGAGGGATCAGCCCCAGCATTTT. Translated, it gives CASNTQRDQPQHF. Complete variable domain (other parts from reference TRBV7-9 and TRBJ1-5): DTGVSQNPRHKITKRGQNVTFRCDPISEHNRLYWYRQTLGQGPEFLTYFQNEAQLEKSRLLSDRFSAERPKGSFSTLEIQRTEQGDSAMYLCASNTQRDQPQHFGDGTRLSIL.

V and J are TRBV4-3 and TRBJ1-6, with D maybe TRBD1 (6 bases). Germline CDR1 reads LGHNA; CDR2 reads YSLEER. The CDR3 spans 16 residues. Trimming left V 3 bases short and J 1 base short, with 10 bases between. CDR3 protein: CASSQAGTSYNSPLHF. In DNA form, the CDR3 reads TGCGCCAGCAGCCAGGCCGGGACATCCTATAATTCACCCCTCCACTTT.

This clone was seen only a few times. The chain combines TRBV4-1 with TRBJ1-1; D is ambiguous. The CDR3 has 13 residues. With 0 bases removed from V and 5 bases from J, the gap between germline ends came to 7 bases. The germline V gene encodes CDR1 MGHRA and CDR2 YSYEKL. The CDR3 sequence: CASSQDGWTEAFF. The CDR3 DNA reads TGCGCCAGCAGCCAAGATGGGTGGACTGAAGCTTTCTTT.

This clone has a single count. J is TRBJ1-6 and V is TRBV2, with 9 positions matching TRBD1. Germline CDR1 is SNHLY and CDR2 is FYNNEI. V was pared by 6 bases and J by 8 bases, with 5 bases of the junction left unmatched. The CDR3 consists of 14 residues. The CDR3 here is CASRGDRDDSPLHF. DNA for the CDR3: TGTGCCAGCAGGGGGGACAGGGATGATTCACCCCTCCACTTT.